The 27 T cell receptor beta chains given below trace back to one sample, sequenced in a study of blood T cell repertoires in COVID-19. Method: immunoSEQ multiplex PCR; TCRdb's copy keeps in-frame clones and lacks some. The sample holds about 83,000 clones, 70% to 90% seen once. Sequencing input: peripheral blood. These TCRs come from a man aged 55 to 70 with acute or convalescent COVID-19.

The gene calls are TRBV4-1 and TRBJ2-2; 9 bases map to TRBD2. The V and J ends lost 6 bases and 1 base, in that order; junction bases with no gene match: 6. The germline V gene has CDR1 MGHRA and CDR2 YSYEKL. This CDR3 region has 16 residues. The CDR3 here is CASSLVAGENTGELFF. Here the CDR3 DNA reads TGCGCCAGCAGTTTAGTAGCGGGGGAGAACACCGGGGAGCTGTTTTTT.

The rearrangement uses TRBV10-2 and TRBJ2-1; 7 bases match TRBD1. The CDR3 runs 17 residues. The junction had 11 bases not matched to a gene; V was cut back by 5 bases and J by 1 base. The germline CDR1 and CDR2 sequences are WSHSY and SAAADI. This chain's CDR3 is CASSPMTGMGSYNEQFF. CDR3 coding DNA: TGCGCCAGCAGTCCCATGACAGGGATGGGTTCCTACAATGAGCAGTTCTTC.

V usage is TRBV27 and J usage is TRBJ1-1, with TRBD1 identical over 7 bases. CDR3 length: 15 residues. V lost 5 bases, J lost 2 bases, and 8 bases stayed unmatched. Germline loops: CDR1 MNHEY, CDR2 SMNVEV (reference sequence). Here the CDR3 reads CASSRQGGHNTEAFF. The CDR3 region has the DNA TGTGCCAGCAGTAGACAGGGAGGACATAACACTGAAGCTTTCTTT.

This rearrangement joins TRBV19 to TRBJ1-5, with D possibly being TRBD1 (5 bases). Trimming pared 5 bases from V and 3 bases from J, leaving 11 bases between. This CDR3 is 14 amino acids long. Per germline, CDR1 LNHDA and CDR2 SQIVND (reference sequence). The CDR3 DNA is TGTGCCAGTAGTCGGGGGGGAATCAATCAGCCCCAGCATTTT. Protein sequence: CASSRGGINQPQHF. The complete variable domain, with remaining parts taken from reference TRBV19 and TRBJ1-5, reads DGGITQSPKYLFRKEGQNVTLSCEQNLNHDAMYWYRQDPGQGLRLIYYSQIVNDFQKGDIAEGYSVSREKKESFPLTVTSAQKNPTAFYLCASSRGGINQPQHFGDGTRLSIL.

V gene TRBV7-9 combines with J gene TRBJ2-1, with D maybe TRBD2 (5 bases). Germline V lookup: CDR1 SEHNR, CDR2 FQNEAQ (reference sequence). The CDR3 runs 14 residues. The V end was cut by 5 bases, the J end by 15 bases, with 23 bases between. Here the CDR3 reads CASSPSSAAGEGFF. The DNA of the CDR3 is TGTGCCAGCAGCCCTAGTTCAGCTGCGGGCGAGGGGTTCTTC.

This clone was observed at least ten times. This chain joins TRBV6-5 and TRBJ1-6; D remains ambiguous. CDR3 length: 16 residues. The ends were cut back, 4 bases at V and 8 bases at J, with 18 bases in the middle. The germline V gene has CDR1 MNHEY and CDR2 SVGAGI. CDR3 residues: CASSSNPDGRDSPLHF. The CDR3 DNA sequence: TGTGCCAGCAGTTCAAACCCGGATGGGAGAGATTCACCCCTCCACTTT.

CDR3 in DNA: TGTGCCAGCACCGGGACAGGAACTGAGACCTACGAGCAGTACTTC. Protein: CASTGTGTETYEQYF. The rearrangement links TRBV2 to TRBJ2-7; the match to TRBD1 covers 8 bases. After removal of 7 bases from V and 2 bases from J, the junction contained 10 bases not matched to a gene. CDR3 length: 15 amino acids. In germline, CDR1 is SNHLY, CDR2 FYNNEI.

The rearrangement uses TRBV19 and TRBJ1-4; tentatively, D is TRBD1 (5 bases). This CDR3 contains 14 residues. CDR1 LNHDA and CDR2 SQIVND come from the germline V gene (reference sequence). V shed 5 bases and J shed 0 bases, with 7 bases lying between them. Here the CDR3 DNA reads TGTGCCAGTAGTCAACAGGCAACTAATGAAAAACTGTTTTTT. This gives the protein CASSQQATNEKLFF.

The CDR3 coding sequence is TGTGCCAGCCGGGACAGGGGGATAACTAATGAAAAACTGTTTTTT. As protein: CASRDRGITNEKLFF. The gene calls are TRBV19 and TRBJ1-4; 11 positions agree with TRBD1. This CDR3 has 15 amino acids. Germline V gene data show CDR1 as LNHDA and CDR2 as SQIVND (reference sequence). V dropped 9 bases and J dropped 1; count of bases not matched to a gene: 4.

V gene TRBV2 combines with J gene TRBJ2-7; D is perhaps TRBD2 (5 bases). Germline V lookup: CDR1 SNHLY, CDR2 FYNNEI. The CDR3 contains 13 residues. V shed 3 bases and J shed 6 bases, with 12 bases lying between them. DNA for the CDR3: TGTGCCAGCAGTGACGGGCGGACTCGCGAGCAGTACTTC. Amino acid sequence: CASSDGRTREQYF.

The chain employs TRBV4-2 and TRBJ2-2, with TRBD2 identical over 7 bases. This CDR3 has 16 residues. Per the germline V gene, CDR1 is LGHNA and CDR2 is YNFKEQ. V dropped 0 bases and J dropped 4; count of bases not matched to a gene: 5. The CDR3 protein is CASSQDWGGATGELFF. As DNA, the CDR3 is TGTGCCAGCAGCCAAGATTGGGGGGGAGCCACCGGGGAGCTGTTTTTT.

The chain has TRBV3-1 (or the pseudogene TRBV3-2) and TRBJ2-5; 9 bases are shared with TRBD2. Germline CDR1 reads LGHDT; CDR2 reads YNNKEL (reference sequence). V dropped 1 base and J dropped 2; count of bases not matched to a gene: 8. CDR3 length equals 17 residues. The CDR3 here is CASSQGVGGGAQETQYF. The CDR3 DNA follows: TGTGCCAGCAGCCAAGGAGTGGGCGGGGGGGCTCAAGAGACCCAGTACTTC.

The J gene is TRBJ1-6, the V gene TRBV9; D is perhaps TRBD1 (6 bases). Germline V CDR1 and CDR2: SGDLS, YYNGEE. This CDR3 is 15 amino acids long. Between the trimmed V and J ends, which lost 0 bases and 6 bases, there was a span of 10 bases. DNA for the CDR3: TGTGCCAGCAGCGTAGGAGACAGGCCTAATTCACCCCTCCACTTT. This encodes CASSVGDRPNSPLHF.

The V and J genes are TRBV4-1 and TRBJ1-1; 9 bases are a match to TRBD1. CDR3 size: 16 residues. Germline CDR1 is MGHRA and CDR2 is YSYEKL. The ends lost 6 bases at V and 2 bases at J; junction bases unmatched: 10. CDR3 DNA sequence: TGCGCCAGCAGAGGGAGACACAGGGGGCCTAACACTGAAGCTTTCTTT. This sequence encodes CASRGRHRGPNTEAFF.

This clone was recorded once. The rearrangement links TRBV14 to TRBJ2-2; 7 bases fit TRBD1. The germline CDR1 and CDR2 sequences are SGHDN and FVKESK. CDR3 size: 18 residues. J gave up 0 bases and V 4 bases, and 11 bases lay outside the gene matches. In DNA form, the CDR3 reads TGTGCCAGCAGCCTAACCTATTGGACAGGCCCGAACACCGGGGAGCTGTTTTTT. This encodes CASSLTYWTGPNTGELFF. The full variable domain, its missing parts supplied by reference TRBV14 and TRBJ2-2, is EAGVTQFPSHSVIEKGQTVTLRCDPISGHDNLYWYRRVMGKEIKFLLHFVKESKQDESGMPNNRFLAERTGGTYSTLKVQPAELEDSGVYFCASSLTYWTGPNTGELFFGEGSRLTVL.

The chain employs TRBV2 and TRBJ2-3; TRBD2 matches 9 bases. Germline assignment: CDR1 SNHLY and CDR2 FYNNEI. The V gene end was trimmed by 1 base and the J gene end by 2 bases; junction bases not matched to a gene: 4. This CDR3 spans 16 amino acids. CDR3 sequence reads: CASSEEGGLATDTQYF. In DNA form, the CDR3 reads TGTGCCAGCAGTGAAGAGGGGGGACTAGCCACAGATACGCAGTATTTT.

The J gene is TRBJ1-2, the V gene TRBV12-3 or TRBV12-4; D gene ambiguous. The V end was cut by 5 bases, the J end by 6 bases, with 7 bases between. The CDR3 loop spans 11 amino acids. The CDR3 region has the DNA TGTGCCAGCAGTCCGGGTCATGGCTACACCTTC. Translated, it gives CASSPGHGYTF.

The rearrangement joins TRBV10-3 to TRBJ2-3, with D possibly TRBD1 on 6 matching bases. The ends were cut back, 6 bases at V and 3 bases at J, with 16 bases in the middle. Germline lookup yields CDR1 ENHRY and CDR2 SYGVKD. The CDR3 length is 15 residues. In nucleotides, the CDR3 is TGTGCCATCAGGATACAGGGTCTTTCGACAGATACGCAGTATTTT. It translates to CAIRIQGLSTDTQYF.

The J gene is TRBJ2-7, the V gene TRBV5-6, with D possibly matching TRBD2 (5 bases). This CDR3 region has 14 residues. CDR1 and CDR2 from the germline V gene are SGHDT and YYEEEE. Trimming removed 1 base at V and 4 bases at J, with 12 bases between. CDR3 nucleotides: TGTGCCAGCAGCTTGCTCACCCGGGGTTACGAGCAGTACTTC. It codes for CASSLLTRGYEQYF.

This sequence joins TRBV3-1 (or the pseudogene TRBV3-2) and TRBJ1-2; D may be TRBD1 (6 bases). CDR3 size: 14 residues. The V end was cut by 2 bases, the J end by 4 bases, with 11 bases between. The germline V gene has CDR1 LGHDT and CDR2 YNNKEL (reference sequence). For the CDR3, the DNA is TGTGCCAGCAGCCAAACAGGACAGCTCTATGGCTACACCTTC. This codes for CASSQTGQLYGYTF.

This clone was seen a few times. This CDR3 is CASSPGGLGYGYTF. In DNA, the CDR3 is TGTGCCAGCAGCCCAGGGGGCTTAGGCTATGGCTACACCTTC. The chain carries TRBV7-2 and TRBJ1-2, with 8 bases aligning to TRBD1. Germline-derived CDR1 and CDR2 are SGHTA and FQGNSA. V gave up 5 bases and J gave up 4 bases; unmatched junction bases: 6. The CDR3 contains 14 residues.

This clone was seen a handful of times. V gene TRBV3-1 (or the pseudogene TRBV3-2) combines with J gene TRBJ1-3, with D unresolved. The CDR3 is 16 amino acids. CDR1 LGHDT and CDR2 YNNKEL come from the germline V gene (reference sequence). V was clipped by 2 bases and J by 0 bases, with 11 bases between them. The CDR3 DNA reads TGTGCCAGCAGCCAATTGTCCACGAGCTCTGGAAACACCATATATTTT. It specifies CASSQLSTSSGNTIYF.

This sequence joins TRBV11-2 and TRBJ2-3; D is perhaps TRBD2 (6 bases). Trimming took off 5 bases at V and 2 bases at J, with 17 bases between the two ends. In germline, CDR1 is SGHAT, CDR2 FQNNGV. The CDR3 has 16 residues. The CDR3 loop reads CASSRIVRDSTDTQYF. The DNA of the CDR3 is TGTGCCAGCAGCCGAATAGTCCGGGACTCCACAGATACGCAGTATTTT.

CDR3 in amino acids: CASSPRAGRSNQPQHF. In DNA form, the CDR3 reads TGTGCCAGCAGCCCACGGGCGGGGAGAAGCAATCAGCCCCAGCATTTT. J is TRBJ1-5 and V is TRBV7-2; no firm D call. The germline V gene has CDR1 SGHTA and CDR2 FQGNSA. The CDR3 length is 16 residues. V lost 5 bases to trimming and J lost 1 base, with 15 bases between them.

This sequence joins TRBV27 and TRBJ2-3; 7 bases are a match to TRBD2. The CDR3 is 16 residues long. CDR1 and CDR2 (germline): MNHEY, SMNVEV (reference sequence). V trimming: 2 bases; J trimming: 3 bases; junction bases outside the gene matches: 8. The CDR3 here is CASSLSLAVGTDTQYF. CDR3 in DNA: TGTGCCAGCAGTTTAAGCCTAGCGGTTGGGACAGATACGCAGTATTTT.

This clone was detected only once. The genes are TRBV2 and TRBJ2-1, with 12 nucleotides matching TRBD2. The CDR3 spans 15 residues. The trim removed 6 bases at V and 4 bases at J, leaving 4 bases unmatched. CDR1 is SNHLY and CDR2 is FYNNEI in the germline V gene. The CDR3 here is CASSLGLAGYNEQFF. CDR3 DNA: TGTGCCAGCAGCCTTGGACTAGCGGGGTACAATGAGCAGTTCTTC.

The chain couples TRBV21-1 to TRBJ1-6. TRBV21-1 is a listed pseudogene. The CDR3 contains 16 residues. The CDR3 bases are TGTGCCAGCAGCAAAGTTGAGATCCCCTATAATTCACCCCTCCACTTT. The encoded protein is CASSKVEIPYNSPLHF.